These 31 T cell receptor beta chains came from one sample sequenced in a study of post-analysis software for immune sequencing data. Study-level points and caveats: Compared with controls, patients had more of about 5 TRBV segments, including TRBV5-6, TRBV5-1 and TRBV20-1.

cDNA libraries of TCR beta carried unique molecular identifiers. TCRdb re-derived calls from the PCR reads in MiXCR, one entry per CDR3 protein. The sample holds 150,000 to 200,000 distinct CDR3 sequences, around 30% seen once. Antigens of these TCRs are unknown. The sequencing sample was made of blood. These receptors were taken from a girl aged 10-17 years with multiple sclerosis.

The chain joins TRBV28 to TRBJ1-6, with unresolved D. V lost 5 bases to trimming and J lost 7 bases, with 24 bases between them. Germline V gives CDR1 MDHEN, CDR2 SYDVKM. The CDR3 covers 18 residues. CDR3 sequence (DNA): TGTGCCAGCAGTCCCCGAATCAGAGGAGAATACGGGAATTCACCCCTCCACTTT. Translation: CASSPRIRGEYGNSPLHF.

The rearrangement links TRBV20-1 to TRBJ1-4, with D tentatively TRBD1 (6 bases). The germline V gene encodes CDR1 DFQATT and CDR2 SNEGSKA (reference sequence). V gave up 4 bases and J gave up 8 bases, with 20 bases separating them. The CDR3 length is 15 residues. CDR3 nucleotide sequence: TGCAGTGCTACCCTACCGACAGGAGGAGGAGAAAAACTGTTTTTT. It is translated as CSATLPTGGGEKLFF.

This clonotype was detected many times. V is TRBV4-1 and J is TRBJ2-5; no clear D. Trimming took 0 bases from V and 1 from J, leaving 9 bases between them. Germline CDR1 MGHRA, CDR2 YSYEKL. The CDR3 has 15 amino acids. DNA of the CDR3: TGCGCCAGCAGCCAAGATTCAAACAGCCAAGAGACCCAGTACTTC. Its translation: CASSQDSNSQETQYF.

This clonotype was seen many times. V gene TRBV11-2 combines with J gene TRBJ2-1; TRBD2 might be the D (5 bases). The CDR3 length is 15 residues. Germline-derived CDR1 and CDR2 are SGHAT and FQNNGV. The germline V and J ends were trimmed by 1 base and 6 bases, with 13 bases remaining between them. The CDR3 sequence is CASSLGPQEANEQFF. In DNA, the CDR3 is TGTGCCAGCAGCTTAGGTCCCCAGGAGGCCAATGAGCAGTTCTTC.

Only a few counts were recorded for this clonotype. V gene TRBV21-1 combines with J gene TRBJ2-6; no DNA check was done on the table's D call, TRBD2. TRBV21-1 is listed as a pseudogene. The CDR3 totals 16 residues. CDR3 bases: TGTGCCAGCAGCAAGGAGGGGCAATCTGGGGCCAACGTCCTGACTTTC. It yields the protein CASSKEGQSGANVLTF.

This clonotype was counted ten times or more. This chain links TRBV12-3 or TRBV12-4 with TRBJ2-6; D not certain. The CDR3 has 15 amino acids. The V end lost 1 base, the J end lost 4 bases, and 8 bases lay between the germline ends. The CDR3 reads CASSLVEDGANVLTF. DNA for the CDR3: TGTGCCAGCAGTTTAGTGGAAGACGGGGCCAACGTCCTGACTTTC.

In this sample, this clonotype turned up many times. The chain uses TRBV7-9 and TRBJ2-5; a possible D gene is TRBD1 (6 bases). The CDR3 has 14 residues. Germline lookup yields CDR1 SEHNR and CDR2 FQNEAQ (reference sequence). V lost 4 bases and J lost 4, with 13 bases in between. This CDR3 is CASSSRTVGETQYF. CDR3 nucleotides: TGTGCCAGCAGCTCACGGACAGTGGGAGAGACCCAGTACTTC.

At least ten counts were recorded for this clonotype. The chain employs TRBV25-1 and TRBJ2-7; the match to TRBD2 covers 9 bases. CDR1 and CDR2 (germline): MGHDK, SYGVNS. After removal of 5 bases from V and 4 bases from J, the junction contained 3 bases not matched to a gene. The CDR3 is 13 amino acids. Here the CDR3 DNA reads TGTGCCAGCAGTAGAACTAGCGGGTACGAGCAGTACTTC. This sequence encodes CASSRTSGYEQYF.

J is TRBJ2-3 and V is TRBV20-1; 7 bases agree with TRBD1. Germline CDR1 and CDR2: DFQATT and SNEGSKA (reference sequence). J was trimmed by 6 bases and V by 2 bases; bases with no gene match: 5. This CDR3 is built from 13 residues. The CDR3 loop is CSARRGLGDTQYF. The CDR3, as DNA: TGCAGTGCTAGAAGGGGGCTAGGGGATACGCAGTATTTT.

This clonotype has more than one count but fewer than ten. With a much larger clone just one base away, this may be a read error. V and J are TRBV5-6 and TRBJ2-5; D gene uncertain. Trimming cost V 3 bases and J 5 bases, with 14 bases left between them. The CDR3 consists of 14 residues. The germline V gene encodes CDR1 SGHDT and CDR2 YYEEEE. The CDR3 protein is CASSSRTSWETQYF. For the CDR3, the DNA is TGTGCCAGCAGCTCCCGGACCTCATGGGAGACCCAGTACTTC.

The J gene is TRBJ2-3, the V gene TRBV5-1, with 7 nucleotides matching TRBD2. The CDR3 is 14 residues long. Looked up from germline, CDR1 is SGHRS and CDR2 is YFSETQ. V gave up 6 bases and J gave up 4 bases; unmatched junction bases: 8. Written as DNA, the CDR3 is TGCGCCAGCACCGACGGGCTAGCGGCAGATACGCAGTATTTT. Its protein is CASTDGLAADTQYF.

This clonotype occurred a few times. The chain employs TRBV5-5 and TRBJ2-2; 7 positions match TRBD1. This CDR3 region has 14 residues. From germline, CDR1 is SGHKS and CDR2 YYEKEE (reference sequence). After removal of 0 bases from V and 6 bases from J, the junction contained 2 bases not matched to a gene. For the CDR3, the DNA is TGTGCCAGCAGCTTGGATCAGGGGGCCGGGGAGCTGTTTTTT. Translated, it gives CASSLDQGAGELFF.

As to this clonotype: A much larger clonotype is one base distant, so this may be a read error. The gene calls are TRBV29-1 and TRBJ2-1; D remains ambiguous. Matching the DNA end better, TRBJ2-7 makes the J call doubtful. The CDR3 covers 11 residues. CDR1 is SQVTM and CDR2 is ANQGSEA in the germline V gene. CDR3 region: CSVVGYNEQYF. CDR3 DNA sequence: TGCAGCGTTGTGGGGTACAATGAGCAGTACTTC.

This chain links TRBV10-3 with TRBJ2-3; TRBD2 agrees at 7 bases. V shed 8 bases, J shed 6 bases, and the junction held 14 bases outside the gene matches. Germline V gives CDR1 ENHRY, CDR2 SYGVKD. The CDR3 has 15 amino acids. CDR3 bases: TGTGCCATCGGCGGCGGGGGAACTCTGGGGGATACGCAGTATTTT. Protein: CAIGGGGTLGDTQYF.

This clonotype was seen a single time. V gene TRBV10-3 combines with J gene TRBJ2-3; D uncertain. The CDR3 is made up of 16 amino acids. The germline V gene encodes CDR1 ENHRY and CDR2 SYGVKD. The V and J ends lost 0 bases and 5 bases respectively, with 15 bases between them. The CDR3 is CAISESGTLGGDTQYF. CDR3 DNA: TGTGCCATCAGTGAGTCTGGCACTCTGGGTGGAGATACGCAGTATTTT.

The chain employs TRBV5-1 and TRBJ2-7, with 8 bases that match TRBD1. Germline CDR1 is SGHRS and CDR2 is YFSETQ. The CDR3 is made up of 15 amino acids. Trimming removed 0 bases from V and 3 bases from J; junction bases left unmatched: 5. The chain's CDR3 is CASSLAGQAVYEQYF. Here the CDR3 DNA reads TGCGCCAGCAGCTTGGCGGGACAGGCCGTCTACGAGCAGTACTTC.

The table lists this clonotype with many counts. The rearrangement links TRBV4-1 to TRBJ1-2; D call uncertain. CDR1 is MGHRA and CDR2 is YSYEKL in the germline V gene. CDR3 length: 13 amino acids. V was shortened by 0 bases and J by 4 bases, with 6 bases between the two germline ends. CDR3 protein: CASSQEETYGYTF. CDR3 DNA: TGCGCCAGCAGCCAAGAAGAAACCTATGGCTACACCTTC.

The chain recombines TRBV3-1 with TRBJ1-5; D is undetermined. Per germline, CDR1 LGHDT and CDR2 YNNKEL (reference sequence). The CDR3 extends over 13 amino acids. Trimming stripped 0 bases from V and 7 bases from J, with 7 bases between. The CDR3 sequence is CASSQDAAQPQHF. The CDR3 nucleotides are TGTGCCAGCAGCCAAGATGCGGCGCAGCCCCAGCATTTT.

At least ten counts were recorded for this clonotype. The chain has TRBV7-2 and TRBJ2-1, with unresolved D. Germline V gene sequence: CDR1 SGHTA, CDR2 FQGNSA. This CDR3 has 11 amino acids. The V end lost 5 bases, the J end lost 9 bases, and 8 bases lay between the germline ends. CDR3 nucleotide sequence: TGTGCCAGCAGCCTCTATAGTGAGCAGTTCTTC. Its translation: CASSLYSEQFF.

The V and J genes are TRBV29-1 and TRBJ1-1; the D is unclear. This CDR3 has 13 residues. Germline CDR1 SQVTM, CDR2 ANQGSEA. The ends were cut back, 4 bases at V and 1 base at J, with 10 bases in the middle. CDR3 DNA: TGCAGCGTTGGAAGGGAGTCGAACACTGAAGCTTTCTTT. It codes for CSVGRESNTEAFF. Using reference TRBV29-1 and TRBJ1-1 for the parts outside the CDR3, the full variable domain is SAVISQKPSRDICQRGTSLTIQCQVDSQVTMMFWYRQQPGQSLTLIATANQGSEATYESGFVIDKFPISRPNLTFSTLTVSNMSPEDSSIYLCSVGRESNTEAFFGQGTRLTVV.

The chain has TRBV6-5 and TRBJ2-1, with TRBD2 matching 7 bases. V was pared by 2 bases and J by 5 bases, with 9 bases of the junction left unmatched. Germline V gene lookup returns CDR1 MNHEY and CDR2 SVGAGI. CDR3 length: 16 residues. The CDR3 is CASSYGGGVRNNEQFF. The CDR3, as DNA: TGTGCCAGCAGTTACGGGGGAGGGGTTCGTAACAATGAGCAGTTCTTC.

The genes are TRBV6-5 and TRBJ2-7; D unclear. CDR1 and CDR2 (germline): MNHEY, SVGAGI. Trimming shortened V by 0 bases and J by 1 base, and 10 bases separated the two germline ends. The CDR3 length is 15 residues. The CDR3: CASSYSALGSYEQYF. CDR3 sequence (DNA): TGTGCCAGCAGTTACTCGGCTCTAGGATCCTACGAGCAGTACTTC.

This clonotype was counted only a few times. The chain has TRBV12-3 or TRBV12-4 and TRBJ2-7, with 7 nucleotides matching TRBD2. This CDR3 has 13 residues. The V gene end was trimmed by 5 bases and the J gene end by 3 bases; junction bases not matched to a gene: 4. The CDR3 sequence: CASSGASGYEQYF. Here the CDR3 DNA reads TGTGCCAGCAGTGGGGCTAGCGGCTACGAGCAGTACTTC.

This chain joins TRBV28 and TRBJ2-7, with a weak D call TRBD2 (6 bases). V gave up 7 bases and J gave up 3 bases, with 16 bases separating them. The CDR3 spans 14 residues. The germline CDR1 and CDR2 sequences are MDHEN and SYDVKM. CDR3 residues: CASKRGASNYEQYF. CDR3 DNA: TGTGCCAGCAAGCGCGGGGCCTCTAACTACGAGCAGTACTTC.

The chain joins TRBV27 to TRBJ1-5; a possible D gene is TRBD1 (5 bases). Trimming pared 8 bases from V and 0 bases from J, leaving 20 bases between. This CDR3 spans 17 amino acids. CDR1 and CDR2 (germline): MNHEY, SMNVEV (reference sequence). The CDR3 is CASSRRVEGHSNQPQHF. The CDR3 DNA is TGTGCCAGCTCCCGCAGGGTAGAGGGGCATAGCAATCAGCCCCAGCATTTT.

Only a few counts were recorded for this clonotype. CDR3 protein: CAWSSGSTDTQYF. CDR3 nucleotides: TGTGCCTGGAGTAGCGGGAGCACAGATACGCAGTATTTT. V and J are TRBV30 and TRBJ2-3, with D possibly TRBD2 on 6 matching bases. Germline V gene data show CDR1 as GTSNPN and CDR2 as SVGIG (reference sequence). This CDR3 has 13 amino acids. V lost 2 bases and J lost 0, with 6 bases in between.

The CDR3 spells CSVAEGRAPEAFF. The CDR3 DNA reads TGCAGCGTTGCGGAGGGAAGGGCACCTGAAGCTTTCTTT. This chain connects TRBV29-1 to TRBJ1-1; D unresolved. V was pared by 4 bases and J by 6 bases, with 15 bases between. The CDR3 spans 13 residues. Per germline, CDR1 SQVTM and CDR2 ANQGSEA. The variable domain in full, with the rest retrieved from reference TRBV29-1 and TRBJ1-1, is SAVISQKPSRDICQRGTSLTIQCQVDSQVTMMFWYRQQPGQSLTLIATANQGSEATYESGFVIDKFPISRPNLTFSTLTVSNMSPEDSSIYLCSVAEGRAPEAFFGQGTRLTVV.

This chain connects TRBV5-4 to TRBJ2-1, with TRBD2 matching over 11 bases. V lost 4 bases, J lost 3 bases, and 9 bases stayed unmatched. In germline, CDR1 is SGHNT, CDR2 YYREEE (reference sequence). The CDR3 contains 17 residues. The CDR3 region is CASSPGTSGSLYNEQFF. CDR3 DNA: TGTGCCAGCAGCCCCGGGACTAGCGGTTCTCTCTACAATGAGCAGTTCTTC.

The chain links TRBV28 to TRBJ2-1, with D maybe TRBD2 (7 bases). Germline V CDR1 and CDR2: MDHEN, SYDVKM. There are 17 residues in the CDR3. The germline V and J ends were trimmed by 2 bases and 4 bases, with 18 bases remaining between them. The CDR3: CASSLIARGGLYNEQFF. CDR3 nucleotide sequence: TGTGCCAGCAGTTTAATCGCCCGAGGGGGACTATACAATGAGCAGTTCTTC.

This clonotype was detected many times. V gene TRBV12-3 or TRBV12-4 combines with J gene TRBJ1-1; D unresolved. Trimming took off 3 bases at V and 13 bases at J, with 9 bases between the two ends. The CDR3 spans 10 residues. CDR3 residues: CASSLERHFF. CDR3 bases: TGTGCCAGCAGTTTGGAGAGGCATTTCTTT.

The chain is built from TRBV2 and TRBJ1-3; the D is unclear. Germline V CDR1 and CDR2: SNHLY, FYNNEI. This CDR3 spans 12 amino acids. V shed 6 bases and J shed 4 bases, with 7 bases lying between them. Here the CDR3 reads CASSAQGNTIYF. In DNA, the CDR3 is TGTGCCAGCAGCGCCCAGGGAAACACCATATATTTT.